There are a few counts of the clone carrying this T cell receptor beta chain. The sample is drawn from a study of blood T cell repertoires in COVID-19. Study-wide background: COVID-19 samples collected from the United States, Italy and Spain covered acute and convalescent phases.

Deletions cut 0 bases from V and 8 bases from J, with 16 bases between. The CDR3 spans 15 residues. The germline V gene encodes CDR1 MGHRA and CDR2 YSYEKL. Per the authors' pipeline: Amplification of reference gene primers was used by the study to estimate nucleated cell counts. This table comes from immunoSEQ multiplex PCR, and its TCRdb copy is limited to in-frame clones, with some not included. From that table come the V and J calls and clone size; the DNA was used to work out D and trimming. The sample yields 150,000 or so clones, approximately 78% seen once. This TCR was sampled from a human donor with acute or convalescent COVID-19. The donor label of this sample is uncertain. The rearrangement joins TRBV4-1 to TRBJ1-1; D unclear. The specimen sequenced was peripheral blood. CDR3 in DNA: TGCGCCAGCAGCCAAGATAGAAAAGCCGGTATAGAAGCTTTCTTT. Protein sequence: CASSQDRKAGIEAFF.